Here is one TCR beta chain with its context. Its antigen is still unknown. These data come from a study of cytomegalovirus exposure and HLA in healthy donors. On the study more broadly: Of the donors genotyped, 398 in all, 65% to 90% fell in the Caucasian-associated ancestry cluster. Study results and caveats: In a later analysis, TCR beta V- and J-gene trimming showed a link to a missense DCLRE1C variant. TCR beta V segments were, for the most part, productive about 87% or about 30% of the time in an earlier analysis. Another analysis was done later, and it associated 16,951 TCR beta sequences with HLA alleles at 0.05 false discovery rate.

V lost 0 bases, J lost 0 bases, and 18 bases lay in between. Germline CDR1 is LGHNA and CDR2 is YSLEER. The CDR3 runs 19 residues. Primers: 60 Vbeta forward and 13 Jbeta reverse. Data came from immunoSEQ multiplex PCR; TCRdb stores just in-frame clones and leaves some out. The table for this sample gives about 190,000 clones. V is TRBV4-3 and J is TRBJ1-5; D is undetermined. Sequencing used PBMCs. This receptor was identified in a woman under 40 in good health and CMV-seropositive. CDR3 bases: TGCGCCAGCAGCCAAGATCCGGTTCGCGGGATCCATAGCAATCAGCCCCAGCATTTT. Translated, it gives CASSQDPVRGIHSNQPQHF.